This T cell receptor (beta chain) was observed in a study of regulatory T cells in long-lasting Graves disease. General observations from the study: Patients with persistent disease shared 2,500 to 3,500 public clonotypes, outpacing the 966 shared by new patients.

There are many counts of this clonotype. Its specificity is not known. The authors built TCR beta libraries using iRepertoire HTBI primers and Arm-PCR of CDR3 regions. In the original processing: In the combined samples, 62 TRBV and 14 TRBJ segments were identified. Each CDR3 protein gets one entry after TCRdb re-called the multiplex PCR reads with MiXCR. The V and J calls shown here were made by TCRdb, not taken from the authors' results. The table lists hundreds of thousands of distinct CDR3 sequences, about 16% of them singletons. The junction had 8 bases not matched to a gene; V was cut back by 5 bases and J by 0 bases. Germline CDR1 is DFQATT and CDR2 is SNEGSKA (reference sequence). The CDR3 is 15 amino acids. Time point indicated: newly diagnosed GD, antithyroid drugs for less than 3 months. The TCR library was prepared using RNA isolated from PBMCs. The data were also submitted as part of a second study, on T cells in Graves' hyperthyroidism and ophthalmopathy. That publication notes: Aged 18 to 65, the patients had hyperthyroidism that was newly diagnosed and had lasted under 2 months.

The sequence was collected from a woman aged 40-65 years with Graves disease. The genes are TRBV20-1 and TRBJ2-3, with TRBD2 identical over 7 bases. The material sequenced was peripheral blood mononuclear cells (PBMCs), taken at new diagnosis, from a patient treated with antithyroid drugs. The CDR3 sequence is CSAWDSGLSTDTQYF. CDR3 bases: TGCAGTGCTTGGGATAGCGGGCTGAGCACAGATACGCAGTATTTT.